This T cell receptor beta chain is from a study of control samples from healthy donors and cancer patients (dated by TCRdb to the early 2020s). Trimming leaves V shorter by 6 bases and J shorter by 4 bases, with the junction holding 7 bases beyond the gene matches. The CDR3 has 15 amino acids, counting the end cysteine and phenylalanine. Only the CDR3 DNA stays, 45 bases, in frame from base 1. CDR1 MNHEY and CDR2 SMNVEV were looked up in the germline V gene (reference sequence). The library was built by means of the immunoSEQ multiplex PCR assay. This immuneACCESS table, as held by TCRdb, lists in-frame sequences with V and J called but not all clones. Of the missing ones, under half trace to an unresolved V gene in checked studies; the others have no known cause. The sample yields around 70,000 clones; 89% were counted once. The ten biggest clones cover around 9.5% of the sample. To note about this clone: Which antigen it targets is not known. No much larger clone is present one base from it, and per-base qualities are unavailable.

This receptor was obtained from a woman aged 50 to 60 with colorectal cancer. The sample consisted of PBMCs. The rearrangement combines TRBV27 with TRBJ2-5, with 11 bases in between that match TRBD2. This receptor carries the CDR3 CASRPIAGGLETQYF. The nucleotide sequence reads TGTGCCAGCAGGCCGATAGCGGGGGGGCTAGAGACCCAGTACTTC.